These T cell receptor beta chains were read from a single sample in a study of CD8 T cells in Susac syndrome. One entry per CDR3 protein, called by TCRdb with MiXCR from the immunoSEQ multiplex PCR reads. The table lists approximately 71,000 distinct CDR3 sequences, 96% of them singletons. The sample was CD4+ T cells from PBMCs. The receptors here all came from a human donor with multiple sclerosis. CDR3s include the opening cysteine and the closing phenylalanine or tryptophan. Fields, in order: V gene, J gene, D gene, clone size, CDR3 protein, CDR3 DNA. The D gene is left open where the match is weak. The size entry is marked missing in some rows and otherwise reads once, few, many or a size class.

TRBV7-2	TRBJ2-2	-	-	CASSRDRTNTGELFF	TGTGCCAGCAGCCGTGACAGAACGAACACCGGGGAGCTGTTTTTT
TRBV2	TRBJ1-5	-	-	CASSTDSDQPQHF	TGTGCCAGCAGTACGGACAGTGATCAGCCCCAGCATTTT
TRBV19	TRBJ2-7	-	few	CASSPPSSYEQYF	TGTGCCAGTAGTCCGCCTAGCTCCTACGAGCAGTACTTC
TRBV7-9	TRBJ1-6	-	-	CASSLDPVANSPLHF	TGTGCCAGCAGCTTAGATCCGGTCGCGAATTCACCCCTCCACTTT
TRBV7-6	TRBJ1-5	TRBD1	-	CASSKGQGFNQPQHF	TGTGCCAGCAGCAAGGGACAGGGCTTCAATCAGCCCCAGCATTTT
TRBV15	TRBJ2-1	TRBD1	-	CATSRGATGAEQFF	TGTGCCACCAGCAGAGGCGCGACAGGGGCCGAGCAGTTCTTC
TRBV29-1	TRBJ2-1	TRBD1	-	CSVDRDSYNEQFF	TGCAGCGTAGACAGGGATTCCTACAATGAGCAGTTCTTC
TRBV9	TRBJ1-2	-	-	CASSTRQGGNYGYTF	TGTGCCAGCAGCACCCGGCAGGGCGGAAACTATGGCTACACCTTC
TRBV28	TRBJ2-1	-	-	CASSLFSVRRRGYNEQFF	TGTGCCAGCAGTTTATTTAGCGTAAGGAGGCGGGGCTACAATGAGCAGTTCTTC
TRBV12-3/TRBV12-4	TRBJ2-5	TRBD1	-	CASSSGTGSETETQYF	TGTGCCAGCAGTTCTGGGACAGGGTCCGAAACTGAGACCCAGTACTTC
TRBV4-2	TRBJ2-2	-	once	CASSHGESNTGELFF	TGTGCCAGCAGCCACGGGGAGTCGAACACCGGGGAGCTGTTTTTT
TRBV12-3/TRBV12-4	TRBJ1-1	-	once	CASSQHENTEAFF	TGTGCCAGCAGTCAACATGAGAACACTGAAGCTTTCTTT
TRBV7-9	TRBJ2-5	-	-	CASSANQETQYF	TGTGCCAGCAGCGCGAACCAAGAGACCCAGTACTTC
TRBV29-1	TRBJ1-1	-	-	CSVNLRLVNTEAFF	TGCAGCGTTAACTTGAGGCTTGTAAACACTGAAGCTTTCTTT
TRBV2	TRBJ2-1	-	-	CASRARDEQFF	TGTGCCAGCAGGGCGCGAGATGAGCAGTTCTTC
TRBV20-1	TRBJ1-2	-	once	CSAGSANYGYTF	TGCAGTGCTGGTTCTGCTAACTATGGCTACACCTTC
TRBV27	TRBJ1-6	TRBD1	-	CASSFTGVSPLHF	TGTGCCAGCAGTTTTACAGGGGTTTCACCCCTCCACTTT
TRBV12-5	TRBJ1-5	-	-	CASALGGVQPQHF	TGTGCTAGTGCCTTGGGGGGTGTGCAGCCCCAGCATTTT
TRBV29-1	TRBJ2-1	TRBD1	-	CSVQGAEQFF	TGCAGCGTGCAGGGGGCTGAGCAGTTCTTC
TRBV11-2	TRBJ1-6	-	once	CASSPSGNGNSPLHF	TGTGCCAGCAGCCCATCCGGGAACGGGAATTCACCCCTCCACTTT
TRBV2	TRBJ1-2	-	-	CASEQMNYGYTF	TGTGCCAGCGAACAGATGAACTATGGCTACACCTTC
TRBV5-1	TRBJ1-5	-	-	CASSLSPRGDSNQPQHF	TGCGCCAGCAGCTTATCCCCCAGAGGAGATAGCAATCAGCCCCAGCATTTT
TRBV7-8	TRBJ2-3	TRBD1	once	CASSPRDRGLTDTQYF	TGTGCCAGCAGCCCTCGGGACAGGGGGCTCACAGATACGCAGTATTTT
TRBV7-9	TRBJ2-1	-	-	CASSSYRAGNEQFF	TGTGCCAGCAGCTCCTACAGGGCTGGGAATGAGCAGTTCTTC
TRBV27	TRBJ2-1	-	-	CASSMGRNSYNEQFF	TGTGCCAGCAGTATGGGACGAAACTCCTACAATGAGCAGTTCTTC
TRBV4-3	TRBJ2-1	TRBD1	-	CASSQPGQESNEQFF	TGCGCCAGCAGCCAACCGGGACAGGAATCCAATGAGCAGTTCTTC
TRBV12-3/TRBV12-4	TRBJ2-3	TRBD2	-	CASRNHGGGPLSTDTQYF	TGTGCCAGCAGGAATCACGGCGGGGGGCCACTTAGCACAGATACGCAGTATTTT
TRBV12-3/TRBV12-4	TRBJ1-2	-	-	CASGGGFNYGYTF	TGTGCCAGCGGTGGCGGCTTTAACTATGGCTACACCTTC
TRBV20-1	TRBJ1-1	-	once	CSAPDSSNTEAFF	TGCAGTGCTCCGGACAGCTCGAACACTGAAGCTTTCTTT
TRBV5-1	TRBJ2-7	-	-	CASSSDGIYEQYF	TGCGCCAGCAGCTCGGACGGAATTTACGAGCAGTACTTC
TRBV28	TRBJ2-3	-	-	CASSLVGQGQDTQYF	TGTGCCAGCAGTTTAGTAGGGCAGGGGCAAGATACGCAGTATTTT
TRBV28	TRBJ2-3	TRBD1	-	CASLPPQGASTDTQYF	TGTGCCAGCTTACCCCCGCAGGGGGCAAGCACAGATACGCAGTATTTT
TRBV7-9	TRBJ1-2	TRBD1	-	CASSPDRDLAGYTF	TGTGCCAGCAGCCCGGACAGGGACTTGGCTGGCTACACCTTC
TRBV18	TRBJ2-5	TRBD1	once	CASSPRGTEQETQYF	TGTGCCAGCTCACCGCGTGGGACAGAACAAGAGACCCAGTACTTC
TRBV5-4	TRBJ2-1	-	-	CASSLGGAGSYNEQFF	TGTGCCAGCAGCTTGGGAGGGGCAGGGTCCTACAATGAGCAGTTCTTC
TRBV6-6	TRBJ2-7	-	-	CASSYVSQGGFEQYF	TGTGCCAGCAGTTACGTCTCTCAGGGTGGGTTCGAGCAGTACTTC
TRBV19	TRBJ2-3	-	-	CASTRGQGKRGLDTQYF	TGTGCCAGTACACGGGGCCAGGGGAAAAGAGGATTGGATACGCAGTATTTT
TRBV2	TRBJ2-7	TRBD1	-	CASSPGTGSLGQYF	TGTGCCAGCAGTCCCGGGACAGGGTCTTTGGGGCAGTACTTC
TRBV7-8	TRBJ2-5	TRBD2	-	CASHPKRGGETQYF	TGTGCCAGCCACCCTAAGCGGGGCGGGGAGACCCAGTACTTC
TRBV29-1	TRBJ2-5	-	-	CSVLGPPSQETQYF	TGCAGCGTTCTCGGCCCTCCGTCGCAAGAGACCCAGTACTTC
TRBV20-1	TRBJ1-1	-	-	CSARDTRRGAFF	TGCAGTGCTAGAGATACGAGAAGAGGAGCTTTCTTT
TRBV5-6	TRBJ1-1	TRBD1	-	CASSGQGLGGTEAFF	TGTGCCAGCAGCGGACAGGGTTTGGGGGGCACTGAAGCTTTCTTT
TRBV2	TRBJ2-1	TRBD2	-	CASAGLAGDNEQFF	TGTGCCAGCGCCGGACTAGCTGGTGACAATGAGCAGTTCTTC
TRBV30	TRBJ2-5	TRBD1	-	CAWSVPGGWETQYF	TGTGCCTGGAGTGTACCAGGGGGCTGGGAGACCCAGTACTTC
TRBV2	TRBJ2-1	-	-	CASRTGYNEQFF	TGTGCCAGCAGGACCGGTTACAATGAGCAGTTCTTC
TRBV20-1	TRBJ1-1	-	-	CSASPNQRAFF	TGCAGTGCTAGCCCCAACCAAAGAGCTTTCTTT
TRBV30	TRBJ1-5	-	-	CAWTGTSNQPQHF	TGTGCCTGGACCGGGACAAGCAATCAGCCCCAGCATTTT
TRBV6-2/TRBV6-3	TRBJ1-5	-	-	CASSYDSSNQPQHF	TGTGCCAGCAGTTACGACAGTAGCAATCAGCCCCAGCATTTT